This entry lists 19 T cell receptor beta chains sequenced from one sample in a study of shared clonotypes between healthy human individuals. The method was immunoSEQ multiplex PCR; TCRdb's version includes in-frame clones alone and lacks a portion of them. This table has hundreds of thousands of clones, around three quarters appearing once. Sequencing was performed on memory CD4+ T cells sorted from blood. Subset in this sample: CD45RA-negative fraction. The receptors originated from a woman aged 25 to 45 in good health.

CDR3 amino acids: CASSRALAAYEQYF. The CDR3 region has the DNA TGCGCCAGCAGCCGGGCGCTAGCGGCCTACGAGCAGTACTTC. The rearrangement links TRBV5-1 to TRBJ2-7, with 7 bases matching TRBD2. Germline-derived CDR1 and CDR2 are SGHRS and YFSETQ. The V gene end was trimmed by 4 bases and the J gene end by 2 bases; junction bases not matched to a gene: 6. The CDR3 covers 14 residues.

This clone showed up just once. The chain has TRBV11-2 and TRBJ2-1; either TRBD1 or TRBD2 may supply D (5 bases each). The CDR3 loop spans 15 amino acids. V shed 1 base and J shed 7 bases, with 14 bases lying between them. The germline V gene has CDR1 SGHAT and CDR2 FQNNGV. CDR3 DNA sequence: TGTGCCAGCAGCTTAGGTGGGGGAAGAGAGAATGAGCAGTTCTTC. Protein sequence: CASSLGGGRENEQFF.

This chain joins TRBV9 and TRBJ2-1; a weak D match, TRBD2 (6 bases). Germline assignment: CDR1 SGDLS and CDR2 YYNGEE. V was trimmed by 4 bases and J by 2 bases, leaving 16 bases between them. This CDR3 comprises 16 residues. DNA for the CDR3: TGTGCCAGCAGCCCAGGACGGGGGAAGACCTACAATGAGCAGTTCTTC. It specifies CASSPGRGKTYNEQFF.

The V and J genes are TRBV6-1 and TRBJ1-2; D remains ambiguous. Trimming removed 4 bases at V and 7 bases at J, with 13 bases between. Germline CDR1 MNHNS, CDR2 SASEGT. This CDR3 region has 13 residues. The DNA for the CDR3 is TGTGCCAGCAGTGTGGACCGACTTTCTGGCTACACCTTC. Protein: CASSVDRLSGYTF.

This clone occurred a few times. The chain uses TRBV10-3 and TRBJ2-5; possible D gene TRBD2, 6 bases. This CDR3 is built from 17 residues. In germline, CDR1 is ENHRY, CDR2 SYGVKD. Trimming left V 0 bases short and J 5 bases short, with 19 bases between. The CDR3 DNA sequence: TGTGCCATCAGTGAGTCCGGGCGGGGCTTCGGAGGGGAGACCCAGTACTTC. Its translation: CAISESGRGFGGETQYF.

This clone was seen ten or more times. The chain carries TRBV11-1 and TRBJ2-1; TRBD1 might be the D (5 bases). Germline lookup yields CDR1 SGHAT and CDR2 FQDESV (reference sequence). Trimming shortened V by 1 base and J by 9 bases, and 16 bases separated the two germline ends. The CDR3 is 15 residues long. The CDR3 loop is CASSLEGPGWGEQFF. In nucleotides, the CDR3 is TGTGCCAGCAGCTTAGAAGGCCCAGGGTGGGGTGAGCAGTTCTTC.

The chain recombines TRBV18 with TRBJ2-6; 8 bases are a match to TRBD1. The V and J ends lost 4 bases and 0 bases, in that order; junction bases with no gene match: 14. Looked up from germline, CDR1 is KGHSH and CDR2 is LQKENI. CDR3 size: 20 residues. The CDR3 spells CASSRLSPGQAASGANVLTF. The DNA of the CDR3 is TGTGCCAGCTCACGACTGTCTCCGGGACAGGCCGCCTCTGGGGCCAACGTCCTGACTTTC. The full variable domain, rest sourced from reference TRBV18 and TRBJ2-6, is NAGVMQNPRHLVRRRGQEARLRCSPMKGHSHVYWYRQLPEEGLKFMVYLQKENIIDESGMPKERFSAEFPKEGPSILRIQQVVRGDSAAYFCASSRLSPGQAASGANVLTFGAGSRLTVL.

The chain carries TRBV5-1 and TRBJ2-7; 11 bases align to TRBD2. V shed 1 base, J shed 3 bases, and the junction held 3 bases outside the gene matches. Germline V gene lookup returns CDR1 SGHRS and CDR2 YFSETQ. The CDR3 spans 15 residues. In DNA, the CDR3 is TGCGCCAGCAGCTTGCTTACTAGCGGGAGCTACGAGCAGTACTTC. Protein: CASSLLTSGSYEQYF.

The rearrangement uses TRBV5-8 and TRBJ2-6; unclear D gene. The CDR3 has 15 amino acids. Germline V lookup: CDR1 SGHTS, CDR2 YDEGEE. V was pared by 4 bases and J by 1 base, with 9 bases between. The chain's CDR3 is CASSATSSGANVLTF. The CDR3 nucleotides read TGTGCCAGCAGCGCTACATCGTCTGGGGCCAACGTCCTGACTTTC.

The chain carries TRBV14 and TRBJ2-7, with D perhaps TRBD1 (5 bases). The CDR3 is 15 residues long. The V end lost 4 bases, the J end lost 0 bases, and 13 bases lay between the germline ends. The germline CDR1 and CDR2 sequences are SGHDN and FVKESK. The CDR3 coding sequence is TGTGCCAGCAGCCCCGCGAGACAGAGCTCCTACGAGCAGTACTTC. Its translation: CASSPARQSSYEQYF.

The chain links TRBV5-5 to TRBJ2-1; 9 bases map to TRBD1. The junction had 4 bases not matched to a gene; V was cut back by 3 bases and J by 3 bases. The CDR3 is 15 residues long. Germline V CDR1 and CDR2: SGHKS, YYEKEE (reference sequence). The CDR3 protein is CASSSRDRDYNEQFF. The CDR3 bases are TGTGCCAGCAGCTCTCGGGACAGGGACTACAATGAGCAGTTCTTC.

Many counts were recorded for this clone. Within the sample, other DNA sequences also encode this same CDR3. The chain carries TRBV6-5 and TRBJ2-7; 9 nucleotides match TRBD1. The CDR3 extends over 13 amino acids. Losses at the gene ends were 6 bases for V and 3 bases for J; bases not matched to a gene: 3. Germline-derived CDR1 and CDR2 are MNHEY and SVGAGI. CDR3 in DNA: TGTGCCAGCAGGACGGGACAGGGCTACGAGCAGTACTTC. It codes for CASRTGQGYEQYF.

This chain uses TRBV5-4 with TRBJ2-2; possible D gene TRBD1, 5 bases. The germline V gene has CDR1 SGHNT and CDR2 YYREEE (reference sequence). Trimming took off 0 bases at V and 6 bases at J, with 12 bases between the two ends. The CDR3 contains 15 residues. The CDR3 DNA is TGTGCCAGCAGCTTGGGTGTTGGGGCGCCCGGGGAGCTGTTTTTT. Translating it yields CASSLGVGAPGELFF.

The chain couples TRBV5-1 to TRBJ2-2; D is unclear. From germline, CDR1 is SGHRS and CDR2 YFSETQ. The length of the CDR3 is 14 residues. V was cut by 6 bases and J by 1 base, with 10 bases left in between. CDR3 nucleotides: TGCGCCAGCAAAGCTAGTATGAACACCGGGGAGCTGTTTTTT. It specifies CASKASMNTGELFF.

V gene TRBV10-3 combines with J gene TRBJ2-3; D uncertain. The CDR3 has 14 residues. V was trimmed by 8 bases and J by 1 base, leaving 13 bases between them. In germline, CDR1 is ENHRY, CDR2 SYGVKD. The CDR3 DNA sequence: TGTGCCATCCAGGACGGACGTCGCACAGATACGCAGTATTTT. Translating it yields CAIQDGRRTDTQYF.

This chain connects TRBV7-2 to TRBJ2-4, with 10 bases identical to TRBD1. Germline CDR1 and CDR2: SGHTA and FQGNSA. The J segment lost 6 bases and the V segment lost 5 bases, leaving 7 bases of the junction unmatched. This CDR3 has 15 amino acids. CDR3 amino acids: CASSASRQGANIQYF. Here the CDR3 DNA reads TGTGCCAGCAGCGCTTCCCGACAGGGGGCAAACATTCAGTACTTC.

Note on this clone: This sample also contains other DNA sequences that code for the same CDR3. The chain links TRBV2 to TRBJ2-3; 10 bases map to TRBD2. V shed 4 bases, J shed 5 bases, and the junction held 6 bases outside the gene matches. This CDR3 spans 15 amino acids. CDR1 is SNHLY and CDR2 is FYNNEI in the germline V gene. The CDR3 sequence: CASSASGRAVDTQYF. The CDR3 region has the DNA TGTGCCAGCAGTGCGAGCGGGAGGGCCGTAGATACGCAGTATTTT.

The gene calls are TRBV2 and TRBJ1-5, with D possibly matching TRBD1 (5 bases). This CDR3 is built from 13 residues. Germline CDR1 and CDR2: SNHLY and FYNNEI. Trimming cost V 9 bases and J 6 bases, with 15 bases left between them. The CDR3 DNA reads TGTGCCAGTCGGGGGGGGTCGGGTCAGCCCCAGCATTTT. This sequence encodes CASRGGSGQPQHF.

This clone was observed a handful of times. The chain is built from TRBV7-7 and TRBJ2-7; 7 bases match TRBD1. CDR3 length: 14 residues. Unmatched junction bases numbered 10, after V lost 5 bases and J lost 6 bases. CDR1 and CDR2 from the germline V gene are SSHAT and FNYEAQ (reference sequence). The CDR3 loop is CASSLDRARGEQYF. The CDR3 DNA sequence: TGTGCCAGCAGCCTTGACAGGGCAAGGGGCGAGCAGTACTTC.